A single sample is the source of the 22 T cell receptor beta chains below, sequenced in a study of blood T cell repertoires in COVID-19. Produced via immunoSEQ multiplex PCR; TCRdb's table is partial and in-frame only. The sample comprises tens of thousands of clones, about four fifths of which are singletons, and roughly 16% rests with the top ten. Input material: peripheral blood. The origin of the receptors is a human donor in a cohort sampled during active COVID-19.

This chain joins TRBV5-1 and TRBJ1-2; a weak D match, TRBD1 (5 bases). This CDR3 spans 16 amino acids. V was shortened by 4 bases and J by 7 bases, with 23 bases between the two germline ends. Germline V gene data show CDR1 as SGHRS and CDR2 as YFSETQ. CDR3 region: CASSPGDTDPGRGYTF. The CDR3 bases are TGCGCCAGCAGCCCGGGGGATACAGATCCGGGACGTGGCTACACCTTC.

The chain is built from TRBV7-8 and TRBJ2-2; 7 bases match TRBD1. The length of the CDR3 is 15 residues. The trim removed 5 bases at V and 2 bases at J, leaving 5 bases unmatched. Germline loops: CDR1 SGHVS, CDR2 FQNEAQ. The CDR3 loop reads CASSPRTGNTGELFF. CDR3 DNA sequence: TGTGCCAGCAGCCCTCGGACAGGAAACACCGGGGAGCTGTTTTTT.

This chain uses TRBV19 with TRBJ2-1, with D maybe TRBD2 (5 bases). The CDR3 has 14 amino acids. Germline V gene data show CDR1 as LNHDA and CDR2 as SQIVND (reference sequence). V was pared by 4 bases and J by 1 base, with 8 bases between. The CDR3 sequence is CASSNEGSYNEQFF. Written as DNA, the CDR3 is TGTGCCAGTAGTAACGAGGGTTCCTACAATGAGCAGTTCTTC.

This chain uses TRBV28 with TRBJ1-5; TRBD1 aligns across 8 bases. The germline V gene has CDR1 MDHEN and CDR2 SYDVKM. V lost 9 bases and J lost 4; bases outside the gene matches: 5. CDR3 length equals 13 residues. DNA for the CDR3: TGTGCCAGTCGGACAGGGTCTAATCAGCCCCAGCATTTT. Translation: CASRTGSNQPQHF.

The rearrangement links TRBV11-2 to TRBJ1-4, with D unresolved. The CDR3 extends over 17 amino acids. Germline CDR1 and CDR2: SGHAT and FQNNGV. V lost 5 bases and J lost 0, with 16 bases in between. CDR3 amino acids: CASSPRVQSTTNEKLFF. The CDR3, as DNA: TGTGCCAGCAGCCCCCGGGTCCAGTCGACAACTAATGAAAAACTGTTTTTT.

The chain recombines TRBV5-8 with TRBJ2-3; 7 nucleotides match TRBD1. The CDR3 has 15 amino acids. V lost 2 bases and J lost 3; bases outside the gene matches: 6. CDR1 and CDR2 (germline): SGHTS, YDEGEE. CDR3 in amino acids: CASSFRGQWTDTQYF. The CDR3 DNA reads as TGTGCCAGCAGCTTCCGGGGACAGTGGACAGATACGCAGTATTTT.

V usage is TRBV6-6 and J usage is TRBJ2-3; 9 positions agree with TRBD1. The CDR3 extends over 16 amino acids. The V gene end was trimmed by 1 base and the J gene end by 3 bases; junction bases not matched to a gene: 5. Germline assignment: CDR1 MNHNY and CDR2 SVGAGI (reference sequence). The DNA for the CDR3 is TGTGCCAGCAGTTACTGGCGGACAGGGGTGACAGATACGCAGTATTTT. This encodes CASSYWRTGVTDTQYF.

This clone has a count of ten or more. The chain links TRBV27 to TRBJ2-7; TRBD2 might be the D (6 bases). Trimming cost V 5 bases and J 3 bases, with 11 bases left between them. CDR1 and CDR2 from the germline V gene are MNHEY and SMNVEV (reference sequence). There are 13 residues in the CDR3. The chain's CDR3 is CASSIRENYEQYF. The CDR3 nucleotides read TGTGCCAGCAGTATCCGGGAGAACTACGAGCAGTACTTC.

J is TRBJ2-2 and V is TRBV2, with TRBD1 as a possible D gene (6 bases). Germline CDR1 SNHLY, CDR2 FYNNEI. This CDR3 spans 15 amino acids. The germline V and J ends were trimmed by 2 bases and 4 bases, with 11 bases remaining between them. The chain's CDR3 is CASSERSGVTGELFF. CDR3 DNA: TGTGCCAGCAGTGAACGGTCAGGGGTCACCGGGGAGCTGTTTTTT. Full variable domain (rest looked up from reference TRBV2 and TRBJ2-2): EPEVTQTPSHQVTQMGQEVILRCVPISNHLYFYWYRQILGQKVEFLVSFYNNEISEKSEIFDDQFSVERPDGSNFTLKIRSTKLEDSAMYFCASSERSGVTGELFFGEGSRLTVL.

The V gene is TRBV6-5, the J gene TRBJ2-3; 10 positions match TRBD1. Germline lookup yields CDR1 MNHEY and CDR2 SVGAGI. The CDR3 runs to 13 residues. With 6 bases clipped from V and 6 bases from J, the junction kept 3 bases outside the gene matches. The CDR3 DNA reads TGTGCCAGCAGCCGGGACAGGGGTGATACGCAGTATTTT. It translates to CASSRDRGDTQYF.

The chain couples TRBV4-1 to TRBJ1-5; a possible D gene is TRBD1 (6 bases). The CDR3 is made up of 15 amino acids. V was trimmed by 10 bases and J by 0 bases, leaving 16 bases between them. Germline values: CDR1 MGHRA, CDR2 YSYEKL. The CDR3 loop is CATSDSIGSNQPQHF. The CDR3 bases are TGCGCCACCTCGGACAGTATCGGTAGCAATCAGCCCCAGCATTTT.

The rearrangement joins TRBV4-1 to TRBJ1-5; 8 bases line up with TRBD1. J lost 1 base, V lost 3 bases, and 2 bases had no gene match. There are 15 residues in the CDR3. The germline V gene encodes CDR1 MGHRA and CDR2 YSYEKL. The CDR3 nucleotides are TGCGCCAGCAGCCACGGACAGGGCAGCAATCAGCCCCAGCATTTT. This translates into CASSHGQGSNQPQHF.

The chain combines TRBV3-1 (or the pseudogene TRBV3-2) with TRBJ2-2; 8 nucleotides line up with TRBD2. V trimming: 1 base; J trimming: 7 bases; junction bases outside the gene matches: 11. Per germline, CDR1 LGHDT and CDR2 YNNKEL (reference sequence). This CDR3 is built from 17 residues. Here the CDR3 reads CASSQVPSGQMGGELFF. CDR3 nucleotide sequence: TGTGCCAGCAGCCAAGTTCCTAGCGGGCAGATGGGCGGGGAGCTGTTTTTT.

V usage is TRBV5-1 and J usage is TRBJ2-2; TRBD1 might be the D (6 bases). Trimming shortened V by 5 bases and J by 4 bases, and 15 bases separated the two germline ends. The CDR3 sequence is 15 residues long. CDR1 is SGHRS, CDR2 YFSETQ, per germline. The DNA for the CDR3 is TGCGCCAGCAGTTCAGGGGTATGGGGCACCGGGGAGCTGTTTTTT. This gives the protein CASSSGVWGTGELFF. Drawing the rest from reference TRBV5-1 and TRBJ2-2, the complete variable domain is KAGVTQTPRYLIKTRGQQVTLSCSPISGHRSVSWYQQTPGQGLQFLFEYFSETQRNKGNFPGRFSGRQFSNSRSEMNVSTLELGDSALYLCASSSGVWGTGELFFGEGSRLTVL.

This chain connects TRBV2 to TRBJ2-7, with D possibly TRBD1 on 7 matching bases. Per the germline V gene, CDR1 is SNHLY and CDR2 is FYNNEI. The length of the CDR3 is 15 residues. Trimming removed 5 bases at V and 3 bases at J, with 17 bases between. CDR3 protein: CASSQQGRTNYEQYF. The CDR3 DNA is TGTGCCAGCAGTCAACAGGGGAGGACTAACTACGAGCAGTACTTC.

CDR3 nucleotides: TGTGCCAGCTCACCATCCGGGACTACCACCTACGAGCAGTACTTC. Translated: CASSPSGTTTYEQYF. V usage is TRBV18 and J usage is TRBJ2-7, with 7 bases matching TRBD2. The CDR3 contains 15 residues. Germline V gene sequence: CDR1 KGHSH, CDR2 LQKENI. Trimming removed 2 bases from V and 2 bases from J; junction bases left unmatched: 6.

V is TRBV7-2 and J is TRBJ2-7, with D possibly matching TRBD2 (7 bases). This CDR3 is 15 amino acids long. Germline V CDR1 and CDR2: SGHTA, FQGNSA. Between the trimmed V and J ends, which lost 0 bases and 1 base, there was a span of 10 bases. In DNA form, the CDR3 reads TGTGCCAGCAGCTTAGCCGGGGGGCAGTCCTACGAGCAGTACTTC. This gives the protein CASSLAGGQSYEQYF.

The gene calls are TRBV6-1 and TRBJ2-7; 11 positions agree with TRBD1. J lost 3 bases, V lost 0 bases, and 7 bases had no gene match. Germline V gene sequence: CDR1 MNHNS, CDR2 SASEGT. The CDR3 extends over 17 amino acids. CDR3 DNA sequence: TGTGCCAGCAGTGAAGCGCTCGGACAGGGGGCGGGCTACGAGCAGTACTTC. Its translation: CASSEALGQGAGYEQYF.

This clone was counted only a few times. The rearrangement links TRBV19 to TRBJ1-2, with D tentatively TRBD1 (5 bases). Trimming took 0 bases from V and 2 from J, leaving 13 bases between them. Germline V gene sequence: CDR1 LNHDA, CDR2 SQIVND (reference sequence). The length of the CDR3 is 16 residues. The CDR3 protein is CASSIDRATENYGYTF. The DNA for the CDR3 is TGTGCCAGTAGTATAGATCGGGCGACAGAGAACTATGGCTACACCTTC.

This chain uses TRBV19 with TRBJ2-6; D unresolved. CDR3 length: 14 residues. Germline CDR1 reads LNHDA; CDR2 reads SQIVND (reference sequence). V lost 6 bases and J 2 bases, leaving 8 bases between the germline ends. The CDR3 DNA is TGTGCCAGTAGCGCATACACTGGGGCCAACGTCCTGACTTTC. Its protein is CASSAYTGANVLTF.

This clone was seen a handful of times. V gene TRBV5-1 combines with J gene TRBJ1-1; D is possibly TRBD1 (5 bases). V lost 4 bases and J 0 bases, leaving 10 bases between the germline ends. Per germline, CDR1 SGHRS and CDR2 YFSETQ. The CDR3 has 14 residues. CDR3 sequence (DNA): TGCGCCAGCAGCCCGGACACATTGAACACTGAAGCTTTCTTT. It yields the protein CASSPDTLNTEAFF.

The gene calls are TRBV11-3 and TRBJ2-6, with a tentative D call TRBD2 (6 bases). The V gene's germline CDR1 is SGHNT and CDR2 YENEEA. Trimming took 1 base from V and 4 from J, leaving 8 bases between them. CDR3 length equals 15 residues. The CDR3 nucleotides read TGTGCCAGCAGCTTAGGGGAGGACGGGGCCAACGTCCTGACTTTC. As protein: CASSLGEDGANVLTF. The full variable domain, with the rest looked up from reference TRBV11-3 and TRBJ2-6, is EAGVVQSPRYKIIEKKQPVAFWCNPISGHNTLYWYLQNLGQGPELLIRYENEEAVDDSQLPKDRFSAERLKGVDSTLKIQPAELGDSAVYLCASSLGEDGANVLTFGAGSRLTVL.